These T cell receptor beta chains were read from a single sample in a study of cytomegalovirus exposure and HLA in healthy donors. Assay used: immunoSEQ multiplex PCR; TCRdb lists only in-frame clones, some missing. The sample has under 150,000 clones, 80% to 85% seen once; the top ten hold 0.55% to 0.75%. The sample taken for sequencing was PBMCs. The source is a man younger than 35 in good health and CMV-seronegative. Each CDR3 is given with its conserved first and last residue. D genes are given only for firm matches. Size values are once, few and many counts, or a class for expanded clones, and some rows have none.

clone size: NA; D gene: NA; V gene: TRBV11-3; J gene: TRBJ2-7; CDR3 DNA: TGTGCCAGCAGCTCCGGACACTTCTACGAGCAGTACTTC; CDR3 protein: CASSSGHFYEQYF
clone size: NA; D gene: NA; V gene: TRBV6-6; J gene: TRBJ2-1; CDR3 DNA: TGTGCCAGCAGTTCAACATATTACAATGAGCAGTTCTTC; CDR3 protein: CASSSTYYNEQFF
clone size: NA; D gene: NA; V gene: TRBV18; J gene: TRBJ2-5; CDR3 DNA: TGTGCCAGCTCACCTCTTGGCGGGCAGGGGCAAGAGACCCAGTACTTC; CDR3 protein: CASSPLGGQGQETQYF
clone size: once; D gene: TRBD1; V gene: TRBV5-4; J gene: TRBJ1-1; CDR3 DNA: TGTGCCAGCAGCTCCGGACAGGCGGTAGGCACTGAAGCTTTCTTT; CDR3 protein: CASSSGQAVGTEAFF
clone size: NA; D gene: NA; V gene: TRBV19; J gene: TRBJ2-3; CDR3 DNA: TGTGCCAGTGGGGGGTTGATGGGCACAGATACGCAGTATTTT; CDR3 protein: CASGGLMGTDTQYF
clone size: NA; D gene: TRBD1; V gene: TRBV4-1; J gene: TRBJ1-6; CDR3 DNA: TGCGCCAGCAGCCAATCGGGTAAGGGGGCAAACCCAAATTCACCCCTCCACTTT; CDR3 protein: CASSQSGKGANPNSPLHF
clone size: NA; D gene: TRBD2; V gene: TRBV4-3; J gene: TRBJ2-7; CDR3 DNA: TGCGCCAGCAGCCAAGCTAGCGGGGGCCACACTGGCGAGCAGTACTTC; CDR3 protein: CASSQASGGHTGEQYF
clone size: NA; D gene: NA; V gene: TRBV4-2; J gene: TRBJ2-3; CDR3 DNA: TGTGCCAGCAGCCAAACACCCCAAACGCGACAGGTCAGCACAGATACGCAGTATTTT; CDR3 protein: CASSQTPQTRQVSTDTQYF
clone size: NA; D gene: TRBD1; V gene: TRBV11-2; J gene: TRBJ2-3; CDR3 DNA: TGTGCCAGCAGCTTAGGTGCAGGGGGCGATAATATATGGGATACGCAGTATTTT; CDR3 protein: CASSLGAGGDNIWDTQYF
clone size: NA; D gene: NA; V gene: TRBV2; J gene: TRBJ1-5; CDR3 DNA: TGTGCCAGCAGGCGTACAGGTCAGCCCCAGCATTTT; CDR3 protein: CASRRTGQPQHF
clone size: NA; D gene: TRBD1; V gene: TRBV5-1; J gene: TRBJ1-6; CDR3 DNA: TGCGCCAGCAGCTTGGGGACAGGGATTAATTCACCCCTCCACTTT; CDR3 protein: CASSLGTGINSPLHF
clone size: few; D gene: TRBD2; V gene: TRBV25-1; J gene: TRBJ2-2; CDR3 DNA: TGTGCCAGCAGTGAACGGGCTAGCGGGGTCGGCGGGGAGCTGTTTTTT; CDR3 protein: CASSERASGVGGELFF
clone size: NA; D gene: TRBD1; V gene: TRBV4-1; J gene: TRBJ1-1; CDR3 DNA: TGCGCCAGCAGCCCGACAGGGGCGCGTGACACTGAAGCTTTCTTT; CDR3 protein: CASSPTGARDTEAFF
clone size: NA; D gene: NA; V gene: TRBV5-1; J gene: TRBJ1-4; CDR3 DNA: TGCGCCAGCAGCTTGGGCCGGGGGACAACTAATGAAAAACTGTTTTTT; CDR3 protein: CASSLGRGTTNEKLFF
clone size: NA; D gene: NA; V gene: TRBV7-2; J gene: TRBJ2-1; CDR3 DNA: TGTGCCAGCAGCTTAGTAGGGGTGGGTTTTGGCTCCTACAATGAGCAGTTCTTC; CDR3 protein: CASSLVGVGFGSYNEQFF
clone size: once; D gene: NA; V gene: TRBV11-2; J gene: TRBJ1-1; CDR3 DNA: TGTGCCAGCAGCTTAGAAACGGGTACGGCTCGCTTT; CDR3 protein: CASSLETGTARF
clone size: once; D gene: NA; V gene: TRBV5-4; J gene: TRBJ2-1; CDR3 DNA: TGTGCCAGCAGCCCCTGGGGAGGGGGGGGTAATGAGCAGTTCTTC; CDR3 protein: CASSPWGGGGNEQFF
clone size: NA; D gene: TRBD1; V gene: TRBV11-2; J gene: TRBJ1-5; CDR3 DNA: TGTGCCAGCAGCTCATGGACAGGGACGAATCAGCCCCAGCATTTT; CDR3 protein: CASSSWTGTNQPQHF
clone size: NA; D gene: TRBD2; V gene: TRBV27; J gene: TRBJ2-3; CDR3 DNA: TGTGCCAGCCTCAGATTAGCGGGGGGGCCGGGAGATACGCAGTATTTT; CDR3 protein: CASLRLAGGPGDTQYF
clone size: NA; D gene: TRBD1; V gene: TRBV7-6; J gene: TRBJ1-6; CDR3 DNA: TGTGCCAGCAGCCCCGGACAGGCCCGTCGCTCTCATTCACCCCTCCACTTT; CDR3 protein: CASSPGQARRSHSPLHF
clone size: NA; D gene: NA; V gene: TRBV7-8; J gene: TRBJ2-7; CDR3 DNA: TGTGCCAGCAGCTTAAAACGTACTCACTACGAGCAGTACTTC; CDR3 protein: CASSLKRTHYEQYF
clone size: NA; D gene: NA; V gene: TRBV7-9; J gene: TRBJ1-5; CDR3 DNA: TGTGCCAGCAGCTTAGCGGGATGGGGGCAGCTCAATCAGCCCCAGCATTTT; CDR3 protein: CASSLAGWGQLNQPQHF
clone size: NA; D gene: NA; V gene: TRBV20-1; J gene: TRBJ1-1; CDR3 DNA: TGCAGTGCAGACAGGAGCACTGAAGCTTTCTTT; CDR3 protein: CSADRSTEAFF
clone size: NA; D gene: NA; V gene: TRBV13; J gene: TRBJ2-2; CDR3 DNA: TGTGCCAGCAGCGACCAGCGTTGGGGGGAGCTGTTTTTT; CDR3 protein: CASSDQRWGELFF
clone size: NA; D gene: TRBD1; V gene: TRBV30; J gene: TRBJ1-6; CDR3 DNA: TGTGCCTGGAGGGGACAGGGGGGTTCACCCCTCCACTTT; CDR3 protein: CAWRGQGGSPLHF
clone size: NA; D gene: NA; V gene: TRBV13; J gene: TRBJ1-1; CDR3 DNA: TGTGCCAGCAGCTTGGGGAGGGCAAACACTGAAGCTTTCTTT; CDR3 protein: CASSLGRANTEAFF
clone size: NA; D gene: NA; V gene: TRBV15; J gene: TRBJ1-2; CDR3 DNA: TGTGCCACCAGCAGAGGGGGCGTAGGGCAGGGGTTACATGGCTACACCTTC; CDR3 protein: CATSRGGVGQGLHGYTF
clone size: NA; D gene: NA; V gene: TRBV27; J gene: TRBJ2-7; CDR3 DNA: TGTGCCAGCAGTTTACAGGGTGGCGAGCAGTACTTC; CDR3 protein: CASSLQGGEQYF
clone size: NA; D gene: TRBD1; V gene: TRBV10-3; J gene: TRBJ1-3; CDR3 DNA: TGTGCCATCTATGACAGGGGGGCCGGCTCTGGAAACACCATATATTTT; CDR3 protein: CAIYDRGAGSGNTIYF
clone size: NA; D gene: NA; V gene: TRBV5-6; J gene: TRBJ1-1; CDR3 DNA: TGTGCCAGCAGCTTGGGGCAGGGGATTATATTGAACACTGAAGCTTTCTTT; CDR3 protein: CASSLGQGIILNTEAFF
clone size: NA; D gene: NA; V gene: TRBV5-1; J gene: TRBJ2-5; CDR3 DNA: TGCGCCAGCAGCTTTCCAGAAGAGACCCAGTACTTC; CDR3 protein: CASSFPEETQYF
clone size: NA; D gene: NA; V gene: TRBV11-2; J gene: TRBJ2-3; CDR3 DNA: TGTGCCAGCAGCCCTATCACACGACAAAGGGGCAGCGTATATACGCAGTATTTT; CDR3 protein: CASSPITRQRGSVYTQYF
clone size: NA; D gene: NA; V gene: TRBV7-3; J gene: TRBJ2-3; CDR3 DNA: TGTGCCAGCAGCTTAAGGGGCAGGGCTTCGGATACGCAGTATTTT; CDR3 protein: CASSLRGRASDTQYF
clone size: few; D gene: TRBD1; V gene: TRBV6-1; J gene: TRBJ1-6; CDR3 DNA: TGTGCCAGCAGTGGACGGACAGGGGGCAACTCACCCCTCCACTTT; CDR3 protein: CASSGRTGGNSPLHF
clone size: NA; D gene: NA; V gene: TRBV7-9; J gene: TRBJ2-7; CDR3 DNA: TGTGCCAGCAGCTCGGACAGCGAAGAGCAGTACTTC; CDR3 protein: CASSSDSEEQYF
clone size: NA; D gene: NA; V gene: TRBV11-2; J gene: TRBJ1-2; CDR3 DNA: TGTGCCAGCAGGCCGGGGCAGGGGCACCACTATGGCTACACCTTC; CDR3 protein: CASRPGQGHHYGYTF
clone size: NA; D gene: NA; V gene: TRBV7-2; J gene: TRBJ2-2; CDR3 DNA: TGTGCCAGCAGCTCTAGGAACACCGGGGAGCTGTTTTTT; CDR3 protein: CASSSRNTGELFF
clone size: NA; D gene: NA; V gene: TRBV10-1; J gene: TRBJ2-7; CDR3 DNA: TGCGCCAGCCGAAGGACGGTACGTAGCGACGAGCAGTACTTC; CDR3 protein: CASRRTVRSDEQYF
clone size: NA; D gene: TRBD1; V gene: TRBV6-1; J gene: TRBJ2-7; CDR3 DNA: TGTGCCAGCAGTGACCTCGATAGGACAGGGCGGCGCTCCTACGAGCAGTACTTC; CDR3 protein: CASSDLDRTGRRSYEQYF
clone size: NA; D gene: NA; V gene: TRBV10-1; J gene: TRBJ1-5; CDR3 DNA: TGCGCCAGCAGTGATTGGAGGGTACGTCAGCCCCAGCATTTT; CDR3 protein: CASSDWRVRQPQHF